The sequence of this TCR beta chain was determined in a study of OX40 agonist ivuxolimab in advanced cancers. Study as a whole: The patients' treatment was ivuxolimab, an agonistic anti-OX40 (CD134) antibody. Of mixed ages from about 20 to 90 and averaging approximately 60 years, the group was 65% to 85% male.

The germline V gene encodes CDR1 SGHVS and CDR2 FNYEAQ. The CDR3 runs 11 residues. V was pared by 4 bases and J by 2 bases, with 0 bases between. As concerns this clone: Its antigen is undetermined.

The data were produced by immunoSEQ multiplex PCR, yet TCRdb's version contains in-frame clones alone and is incomplete. The sample includes under 55,000 clones, approximately 83% of them seen just once. Findings of the study overall: Clonal expansion by week 6 occurred in CD4+ and CD8+ blood T cells (at 0.1 to 3.0 mg/kg). Expanded peripheral T cell antigen specificity was not determined.

The receptor was derived from an adult with an advanced solid tumor such as melanoma, head and neck, liver or kidney cancer. The chain is built from TRBV7-6 and TRBJ1-3, with D hard to call. Sequencing used CD4+ or CD8+ T cells sorted from blood, obtained in a trial of the OX40 agonist ivuxolimab. The CDR3 DNA is TGTGCCAGCAGCTCTGGAAACACCATATATTTT. Translating it yields CASSSGNTIYF.